This T cell receptor beta chain came from a study of blood T cell repertoires in COVID-19. Study information: Samples came from the United States, Italy and Spain, spanning acute and convalescent COVID-19.

Germline CDR1 reads LNHDA; CDR2 reads SQIVND (reference sequence). V was pared by 0 bases and J by 4 bases, with 18 bases between. The length of the CDR3 is 17 residues. Per the original data handling: For nucleated cells, counts were estimated from reference gene primer amplification. Sequenced by immunoSEQ multiplex PCR; TCRdb stores in-frame clones only, minus some. That table furnishes V, J and clone size, whereas the DNA furnished D and trimming. The profile shows under 200,000 clones, about 88% of them singletons. This TCR came from a man aged 35-49 years with active or convalescent COVID-19. Sequencing input: peripheral blood. The chain joins TRBV19 to TRBJ1-1; D perhaps matches TRBD1 (6 bases). This CDR3 reads CASSIDLRQGGVTEAFF. The CDR3 DNA is TGTGCCAGTAGTATAGACCTCCGACAAGGGGGGGTCACTGAAGCTTTCTTT.